What follows are 5 T cell receptor beta chains derived from one specimen sequenced in a study of blood T cell repertoires in COVID-19. The protocol was immunoSEQ multiplex PCR, while the TCRdb copy is restricted to in-frame clones and leaves out a portion. The data hold roughly 450,000 clones, with about 92% observed a single time. The sample consisted of PBMCs or T cells enriched from blood (not recorded which). These receptors were obtained from a man in his late teens or twenties who had recovered from COVID-19.

V is TRBV24-1 and J is TRBJ1-5; 7 bases align to TRBD1. Trimming at V came to 10 bases and at J to 3 bases, leaving 8 bases not matched to a gene. Germline V lookup: CDR1 KGHDR, CDR2 SFDVKD. The CDR3 length is 14 residues. CDR3 protein: CATATGSANQPQHF. As DNA, the CDR3 is TGTGCCACGGCGACAGGGAGCGCCAATCAGCCCCAGCATTTT.

This chain connects TRBV11-2 to TRBJ1-1; 10 bases match TRBD1. The CDR3 is made up of 17 amino acids. Germline V lookup: CDR1 SGHAT, CDR2 FQNNGV. J lost 4 bases, V lost 3 bases, and 11 bases had no gene match. The CDR3 reads CASSLGTGALKSTEAFF. For the CDR3, the DNA is TGTGCCAGCAGCTTGGGGACAGGGGCCCTTAAGAGCACTGAAGCTTTCTTT.

In regard to this clone: In the same sample, other DNA sequences code for this CDR3. This sequence joins TRBV5-4 and TRBJ1-5, with TRBD1 matching 8 bases. V was pared by 0 bases and J by 4 bases, with 3 bases of the junction left unmatched. Germline CDR1 is SGHNT and CDR2 is YYREEE (reference sequence). The CDR3 extends over 15 amino acids. CDR3 bases: TGTGCCAGCAGCTTGGCCGGGACAGGAAATCAGCCCCAGCATTTT. Its protein product is CASSLAGTGNQPQHF.

The chain links TRBV11-2 to TRBJ1-2; no clear D. There are 13 residues in the CDR3. V was cut by 2 bases and J by 1 base, with 5 bases left in between. The V gene's germline CDR1 is SGHAT and CDR2 FQNNGV. The CDR3 nucleotides are TGTGCCAGCAGCTTACCCGGTAACTATGGCTACACCTTC. Protein: CASSLPGNYGYTF.

This chain links TRBV9 with TRBJ2-1; D possibly corresponds to TRBD2 (5 bases). The CDR3 length is 13 residues. The germline V gene encodes CDR1 SGDLS and CDR2 YYNGEE. Trimming removed 7 bases at V and 0 bases at J, with 8 bases between. The CDR3 nucleotides are TGTGCCAGCCGGGGTAGCTCCTACAATGAGCAGTTCTTC. Encoded protein: CASRGSSYNEQFF.